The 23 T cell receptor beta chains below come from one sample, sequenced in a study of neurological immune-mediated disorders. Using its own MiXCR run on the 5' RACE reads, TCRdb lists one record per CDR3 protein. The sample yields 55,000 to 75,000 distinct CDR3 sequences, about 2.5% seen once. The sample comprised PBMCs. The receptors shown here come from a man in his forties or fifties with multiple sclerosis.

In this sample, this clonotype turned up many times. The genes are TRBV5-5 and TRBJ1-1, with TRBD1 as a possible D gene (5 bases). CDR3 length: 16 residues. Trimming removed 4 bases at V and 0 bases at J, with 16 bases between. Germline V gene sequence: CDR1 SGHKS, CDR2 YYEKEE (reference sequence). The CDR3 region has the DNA TGTGCCAGCAGCACCCTCGACAGCCTCATGAACACTGAAGCTTTCTTT. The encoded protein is CASSTLDSLMNTEAFF.

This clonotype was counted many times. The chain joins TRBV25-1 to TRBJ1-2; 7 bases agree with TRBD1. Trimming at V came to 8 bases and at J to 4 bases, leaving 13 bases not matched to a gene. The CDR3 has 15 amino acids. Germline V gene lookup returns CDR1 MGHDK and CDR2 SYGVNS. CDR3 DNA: TGTGCCAGCCGAGTCTGCAGGGGGGCATGCTATGGCTACACCTTC. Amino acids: CASRVCRGACYGYTF.

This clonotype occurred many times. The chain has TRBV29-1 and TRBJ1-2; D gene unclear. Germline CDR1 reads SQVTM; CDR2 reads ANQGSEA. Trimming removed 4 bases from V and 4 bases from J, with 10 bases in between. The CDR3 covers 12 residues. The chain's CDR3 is CSVVVAAYGYTF. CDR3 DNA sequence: TGCAGCGTTGTGGTCGCAGCCTATGGCTACACCTTC.

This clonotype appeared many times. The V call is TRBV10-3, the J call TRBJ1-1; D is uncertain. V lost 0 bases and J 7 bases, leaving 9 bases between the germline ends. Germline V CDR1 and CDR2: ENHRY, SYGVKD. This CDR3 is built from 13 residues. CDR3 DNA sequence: TGTGCCATCAGTGAGTCGATCGGGAATGAAGCTTTCTTT. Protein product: CAISESIGNEAFF.

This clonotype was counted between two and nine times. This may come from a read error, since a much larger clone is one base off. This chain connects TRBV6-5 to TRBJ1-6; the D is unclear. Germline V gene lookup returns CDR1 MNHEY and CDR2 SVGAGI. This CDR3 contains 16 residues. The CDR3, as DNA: TGTGCCAGCAGTTACTCGGGCAGAGAGAATAATTCACACCTCCACTTT. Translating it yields CASSYSGRENNSHLHF.

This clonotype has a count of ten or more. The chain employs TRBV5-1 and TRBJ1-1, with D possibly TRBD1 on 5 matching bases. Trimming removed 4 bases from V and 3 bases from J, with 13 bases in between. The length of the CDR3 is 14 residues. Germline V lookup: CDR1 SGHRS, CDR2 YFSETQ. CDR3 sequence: CASSPGPPYTEAFF. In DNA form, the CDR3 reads TGCGCCAGCAGCCCGGGACCCCCTTACACTGAAGCTTTCTTT. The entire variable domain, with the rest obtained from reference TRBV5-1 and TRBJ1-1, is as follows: KAGVTQTPRYLIKTRGQQVTLSCSPISGHRSVSWYQQTPGQGLQFLFEYFSETQRNKGNFPGRFSGRQFSNSRSEMNVSTLELGDSALYLCASSPGPPYTEAFFGQGTRLTVV.

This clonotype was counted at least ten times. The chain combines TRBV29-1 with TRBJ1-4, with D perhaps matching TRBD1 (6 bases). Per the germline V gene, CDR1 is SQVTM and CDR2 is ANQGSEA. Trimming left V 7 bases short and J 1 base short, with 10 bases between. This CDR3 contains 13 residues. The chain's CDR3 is CSASRGTNEKLFF. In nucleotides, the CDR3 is TGCAGCGCCTCCAGGGGAACTAATGAAAAACTGTTTTTT.

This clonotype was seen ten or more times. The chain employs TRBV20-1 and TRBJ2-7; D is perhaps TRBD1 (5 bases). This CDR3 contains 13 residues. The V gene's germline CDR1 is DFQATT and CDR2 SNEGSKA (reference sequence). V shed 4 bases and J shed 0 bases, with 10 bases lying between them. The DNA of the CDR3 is TGCAGTGCTACTAGGGGTAGCTCCTACGAGCAGTACTTC. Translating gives CSATRGSSYEQYF.

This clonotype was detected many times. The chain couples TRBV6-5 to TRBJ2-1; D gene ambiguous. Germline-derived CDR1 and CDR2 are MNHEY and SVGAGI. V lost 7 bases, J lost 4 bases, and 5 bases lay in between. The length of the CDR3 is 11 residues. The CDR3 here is CASMGYNEQFF. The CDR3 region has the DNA TGTGCCAGCATGGGTTACAATGAGCAGTTCTTC.

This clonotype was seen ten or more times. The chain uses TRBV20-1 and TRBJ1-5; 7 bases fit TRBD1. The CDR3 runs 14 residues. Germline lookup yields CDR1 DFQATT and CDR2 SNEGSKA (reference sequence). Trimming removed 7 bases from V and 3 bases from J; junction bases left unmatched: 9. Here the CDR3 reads CSVDSGQPNQPQHF. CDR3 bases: TGCAGTGTAGACTCGGGACAGCCCAATCAGCCCCAGCATTTT.

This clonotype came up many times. The DNA of the CDR3 is TGCGCCAGTTCCCTTGGGGGTAACATTCAGTACTTC. Protein product: CASSLGGNIQYF. The chain recombines TRBV5-1 with TRBJ2-4; D might be TRBD1 or TRBD2, each matching 5 bases. From germline, CDR1 is SGHRS and CDR2 YFSETQ. The V and J ends lost 8 bases and 7 bases respectively, with 13 bases between them. The CDR3 length is 12 residues. Supplemented by reference TRBV5-1 and TRBJ2-4, the full variable domain reads KAGVTQTPRYLIKTRGQQVTLSCSPISGHRSVSWYQQTPGQGLQFLFEYFSETQRNKGNFPGRFSGRQFSNSRSEMNVSTLELGDSALYLCASSLGGNIQYFGAGTRLSVL.

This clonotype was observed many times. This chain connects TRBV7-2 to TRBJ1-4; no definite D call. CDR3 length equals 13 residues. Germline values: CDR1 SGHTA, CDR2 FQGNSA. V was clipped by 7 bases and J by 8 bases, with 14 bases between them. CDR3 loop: CASTLGRQEKLFF. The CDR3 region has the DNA TGTGCCAGCACCCTGGGGAGGCAGGAAAAACTGTTTTTT. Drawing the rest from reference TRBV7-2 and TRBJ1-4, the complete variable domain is GAGVSQSPSNKVTEKGKDVELRCDPISGHTALYWYRQSLGQGLEFLIYFQGNSAPDKSGLPSDRFSAERTGGSVSTLTIQRTQQEDSAVYLCASTLGRQEKLFFGSGTQLSVL.

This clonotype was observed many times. CDR3 in amino acids: CASSQDPSGGAETQYF. The CDR3 bases are TGTGCCAGCAGCCAAGATCCTAGCGGGGGGGCCGAGACCCAGTACTTC. This chain uses TRBV3-1 with TRBJ2-5, with 12 positions matching TRBD2. Germline-derived CDR1 and CDR2 are LGHDT and YNNKEL (reference sequence). The V and J ends lost 0 bases and 5 bases, in that order; junction bases with no gene match: 4. The CDR3 has 16 amino acids.

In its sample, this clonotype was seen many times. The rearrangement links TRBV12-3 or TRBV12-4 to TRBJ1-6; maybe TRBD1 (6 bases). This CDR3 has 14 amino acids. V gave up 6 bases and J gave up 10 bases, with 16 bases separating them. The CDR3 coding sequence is TGTGCCAGCAGCCAAGACAGGCTGGGCTCACCCCTCCACTTT. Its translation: CASSQDRLGSPLHF.

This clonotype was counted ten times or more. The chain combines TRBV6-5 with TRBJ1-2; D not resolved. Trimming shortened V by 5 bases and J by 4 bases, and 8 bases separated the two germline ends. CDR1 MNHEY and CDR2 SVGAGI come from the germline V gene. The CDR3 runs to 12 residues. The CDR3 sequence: CASSREGYGYTF. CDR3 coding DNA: TGTGCCAGCAGTAGGGAAGGCTATGGCTACACCTTC.

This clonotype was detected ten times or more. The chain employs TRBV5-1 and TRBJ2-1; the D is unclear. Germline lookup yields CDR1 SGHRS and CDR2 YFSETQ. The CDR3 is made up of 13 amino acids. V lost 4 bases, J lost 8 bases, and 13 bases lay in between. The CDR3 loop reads CASSILTRDEQFF. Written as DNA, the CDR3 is TGCGCCAGCAGCATCCTAACTCGGGATGAGCAGTTCTTC.

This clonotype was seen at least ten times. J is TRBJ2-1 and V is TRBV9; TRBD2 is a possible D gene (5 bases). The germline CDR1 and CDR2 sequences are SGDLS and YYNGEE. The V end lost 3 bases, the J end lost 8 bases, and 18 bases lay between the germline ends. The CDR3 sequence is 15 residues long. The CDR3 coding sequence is TGTGCCAGCAGCGCAATGGGCGGCGAGGGAGATGAGCAGTTCTTC. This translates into CASSAMGGEGDEQFF.

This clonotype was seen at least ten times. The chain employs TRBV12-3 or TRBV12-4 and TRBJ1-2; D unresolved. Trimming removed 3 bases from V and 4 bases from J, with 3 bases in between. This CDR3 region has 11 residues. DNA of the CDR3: TGTGCCAGCAGTTTGGGCTATGGCTACACCTTC. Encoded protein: CASSLGYGYTF.

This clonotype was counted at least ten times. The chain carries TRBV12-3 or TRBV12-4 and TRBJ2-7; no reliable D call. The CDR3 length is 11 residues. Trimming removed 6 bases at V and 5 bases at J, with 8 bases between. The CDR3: CASSWYNEQYF. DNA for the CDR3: TGTGCCAGCAGCTGGTACAACGAGCAGTACTTC.

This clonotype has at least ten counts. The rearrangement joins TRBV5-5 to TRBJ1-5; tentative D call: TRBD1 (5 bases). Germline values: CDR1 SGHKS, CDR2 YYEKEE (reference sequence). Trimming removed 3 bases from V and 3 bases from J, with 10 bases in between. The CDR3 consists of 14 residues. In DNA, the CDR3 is TGTGCCAGCAGCTCAGGGACGGACAATCAGCCCCAGCATTTT. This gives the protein CASSSGTDNQPQHF.

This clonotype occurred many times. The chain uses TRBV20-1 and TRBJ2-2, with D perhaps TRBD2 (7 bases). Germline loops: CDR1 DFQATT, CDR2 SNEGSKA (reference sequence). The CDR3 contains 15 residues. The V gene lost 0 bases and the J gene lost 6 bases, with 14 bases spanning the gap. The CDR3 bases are TGCAGTGCTAGAGATGGGGGGGCAGTTGCCGGGGAGCTGTTTTTT. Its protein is CSARDGGAVAGELFF.

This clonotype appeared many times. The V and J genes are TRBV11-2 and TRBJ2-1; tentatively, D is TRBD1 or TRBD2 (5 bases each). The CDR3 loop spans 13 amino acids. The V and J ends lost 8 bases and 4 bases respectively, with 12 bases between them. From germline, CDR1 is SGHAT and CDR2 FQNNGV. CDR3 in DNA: TGTGCCAGCCGTGGGACGGGATACAATGAGCAGTTCTTC. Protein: CASRGTGYNEQFF.

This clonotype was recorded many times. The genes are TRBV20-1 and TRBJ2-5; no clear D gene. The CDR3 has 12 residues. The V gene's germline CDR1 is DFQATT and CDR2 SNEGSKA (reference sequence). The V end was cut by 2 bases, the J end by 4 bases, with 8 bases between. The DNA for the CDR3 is TGCAGTGCTAGAATGGGTTTAGAGACCCAGTACTTC. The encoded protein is CSARMGLETQYF.